A selection of T cell receptor beta chains follows, all from one sample in a study of cytomegalovirus exposure and HLA in healthy donors. Assay used: immunoSEQ multiplex PCR; TCRdb lists only in-frame clones, some missing. The profile shows roughly 300,000 clones, roughly nine tenths of them singletons. Sample: PBMCs. Every receptor here comes from a woman under 40 in good health and CMV-seropositive. Both conserved end residues are part of each CDR3. A D gene is named only where the DNA matches it firmly. Not all rows give a size; the values are once, few, many and, for expanded clones, a class.

V	D	J	size	CDR3	DNA
TRBV11-2	.	TRBJ2-7	few	CASSSIARMVMGYYEQYF	TGTGCCAGCAGCTCCATCGCTCGGATGGTTATGGGCTACTACGAGCAGTACTTC
TRBV27	.	TRBJ1-1	once	CASSLRLAGNTEAFF	TGTGCCAGCAGTTTAAGGTTGGCAGGGAACACTGAAGCTTTCTTT
TRBV10-3	.	TRBJ1-3	.	CAARQGGSSGNTIYF	TGTGCCGCCCGGCAGGGCGGTAGCTCTGGAAACACCATATATTTT
TRBV27	.	TRBJ1-2	.	CASSPNRQHGYTF	TGTGCCAGCAGTCCCAACCGACAGCACGGCTACACCTTC
TRBV6-5	TRBD1	TRBJ2-2	.	CASRDRRTGELFF	TGTGCCAGTCGGGACAGACGGACTGGGGAGCTGTTTTTT
TRBV6-5	.	TRBJ2-7	.	CASREPGAPSYEQYF	TGTGCCAGCAGAGAACCAGGGGCCCCATCCTACGAGCAGTACTTC
TRBV28	TRBD2	TRBJ2-7	.	CASNRGLAAYEQYF	TGTGCCAGCAACCGGGGACTAGCGGCCTACGAGCAGTACTTC
TRBV2	TRBD1	TRBJ2-7	.	CASRPRTGGYEQYF	TGTGCCAGCAGACCCAGGACAGGGGGTTACGAGCAGTACTTC
TRBV15	.	TRBJ2-5	.	CATSRDFGTQYF	TGTGCCACCAGCAGAGATTTCGGGACCCAGTACTTC
TRBV4-1	TRBD1	TRBJ2-7	few	CASSQVPGGSYEQYF	TGCGCCAGCAGCCAAGTTCCAGGGGGCTCCTACGAGCAGTACTTC
TRBV27	.	TRBJ1-5	.	CASSFSGNQPQHF	TGTGCCAGCAGTTTTAGCGGGAATCAGCCCCAGCATTTT
TRBV9	.	TRBJ2-3	.	CASSVALGVGNTDTQYF	TGTGCCAGCAGCGTAGCGCTAGGGGTAGGGAACACAGATACGCAGTATTTT
TRBV28	.	TRBJ1-4	.	CASSTPGTEKLFF	TGTGCCAGCAGTACTCCAGGGACTGAAAAACTGTTTTTT
TRBV27	.	TRBJ1-3	.	CASSPAGRSSGNTIYF	TGTGCCAGCAGTCCTGCGGGACGGAGCTCTGGAAACACCATATATTTT
TRBV7-3	TRBD2	TRBJ2-2	.	CASSLTVRLAGTSGVSNTGELFF	TGTGCCAGCAGCTTAACTGTTCGTCTAGCGGGGACCTCTGGGGTTTCGAACACCGGGGAGCTGTTTTTT
TRBV7-3	TRBD2	TRBJ2-1	.	CASSLRGWLAGDNEQFF	TGTGCCAGCAGCTTAAGAGGGTGGCTAGCGGGGGACAATGAGCAGTTCTTC
TRBV5-1	.	TRBJ2-1	.	CASSLTGMDEQFF	TGCGCCAGCAGCTTGACAGGGATGGATGAGCAGTTCTTC
TRBV28	.	TRBJ1-1	.	CASSEGNTEAFF	TGTGCCAGTTCCGAGGGGAACACTGAAGCTTTCTTT
TRBV9	TRBD1	TRBJ2-1	.	CASSVRQGPPNNEQFF	TGTGCCAGCAGCGTCCGACAGGGACCGCCTAACAATGAGCAGTTCTTC
TRBV5-1	.	TRBJ2-7	.	CASSLVTEEQYF	TGCGCCAGCAGCTTGGTGACGGAAGAGCAGTACTTC
TRBV18	TRBD1	TRBJ2-3	.	CASSPPGQGYTDTQYF	TGTGCCAGCTCACCACCGGGACAGGGATACACAGATACGCAGTATTTT
TRBV15	.	TRBJ1-1	.	CATTRGGRTEAFF	TGTGCCACCACCCGAGGGGGACGCACTGAAGCTTTCTTT
TRBV6-4	TRBD2	TRBJ2-7	.	CASSWASGPYEQYF	TGTGCCAGCTCCTGGGCTAGCGGACCATACGAGCAGTACTTC
TRBV30	.	TRBJ2-3	few	CAWSVTLPDTQYF	TGTGCCTGGAGTGTAACCCTCCCAGATACGCAGTATTTT
TRBV7-9	.	TRBJ2-5	.	CASSFIQIGGETQYF	TGTGCCAGCAGCTTTATACAGATAGGGGGAGAGACCCAGTACTTC
TRBV29-1	TRBD1	TRBJ1-2	.	CSAGTGQQNGYTF	TGCAGCGCCGGGACAGGGCAACAGAATGGCTACACCTTC
TRBV6-1	.	TRBJ1-1	.	CASSEGRTMNTEAFF	TGTGCCAGCAGTGAAGGGAGGACCATGAACACTGAAGCTTTCTTT
TRBV13	.	TRBJ2-3	.	CASSPRGASTDTQYF	TGTGCCAGCAGCCCCCGGGGTGCTAGCACAGATACGCAGTATTTT